This T cell receptor beta chain was identified during a study of TIL therapy for anti-PD-1-resistant metastatic lung cancer (dated by TCRdb to 2020 to 2023). Concerning the study at large: Enrolled patients had a median age of about 53 years (range about 38-80) and a median tumor PD-L1 proportion score of over 5.5%. Most of the cohort had lung adenocarcinoma, a few tumors were EGFR-mutant and two were ALK-rearranged, and half of the patients were current or former smokers. A median non-synonymous tumor mutation burden of more than 1.2 mutations per megabase was determined across the cohort by whole-exome sequencing. Clonotypes were tracked across tumor, expanded TIL product and serial blood samples by T cell receptor beta sequencing of tumor and peripheral blood.

Using bias-controlled multiplex PCR with the immunoSEQ v3 hsTCRB kit, the TCR beta CDR3 regions were amplified from genomic DNA. TCR libraries were sequenced on an Illumina NextSeq 500 to around 2.1 million read pairs for survey level or roughly 4.5-6 million for deep level. In the authors' own workflow: V, D and J genes were assigned, non-productive sequences were removed, and clonality was reported by immunoSEQ Analyzer software. Repertoires of infused TIL and blood were compared using productive Simpson clonality and the Morisita overlap index of productive TRB rearrangements. Held by TCRdb, this immuneACCESS table contains in-frame sequences only and omits some clones. Under half of the omission traces to an unresolved V gene where checked; the cause of the rest is unknown. V and J calls plus clone size are reproduced from that table; the DNA served to infer D and trimming. This sample has 95,000 or so clones in its table, and less than 70% of those were observed once. The top ten clones comprise 11% of the sample.

Here is what the overall study found, with its caveats: Clonal turnover during TIL culture was high, and many clones enriched in the product were not detected in the baseline tumor, suggesting clonal contraction rather than faithful expansion. Generalizability was limited because the cohort was highly selected, with more treatment-naive, never-smoker and oncogene-addicted patients included than is typical. The study protocol defined all tumor marker inferences as exploratory. Higher clonality and lower diversity were observed in expanded TIL cultures than in baseline intratumoral T cells (median clonality roughly 6.3% vs 31%, p < 0.0001).

CDR1 MNHNS and CDR2 SASEGT were looked up in the germline V gene. Trimming removed 0 bases from V and 3 bases from J; the gene matches leave 6 bases unexplained. The CDR3 measures 16 amino acids from cysteine to phenylalanine. The only DNA kept is the CDR3, 48 bases in frame from the first base. As for this clone: Its antigen is not yet known. No per-base quality is available; no much larger clone lies one base away.

Interpreted using the paper, the time point label stands for: pre-treatment sample, taken before nivolumab and TIL therapy. The baseline tumor samples, taken from the same resection that was used to grow TIL, were excised metastases, most often pleural nodules or supraclavicular lymph nodes. Tumors were harvested before any PD-1/PD-L1 blockade; patients then received nivolumab, and those progressing received lymphodepletion, expanded TIL infusion and IL-2. Adults with stage 4 NSCLC were enrolled from October 2017 to early 2020 in a dual-center phase I trial. Samples were obtained from a single-arm, open-label phase I trial in which tumor-infiltrating lymphocyte therapy with nivolumab was evaluated in advanced non-small cell lung cancer. Portions of each resected tumor were snap-frozen in liquid nitrogen and stored at -80 °C. Tumor regions of interest were selected on H&E sections using laser-capture macrodissection, ground into around 16 mg aliquots, and extracted using Qiagen Allprep kits.

The sequence was collected from a person aged 25 to 79 with non-small cell lung cancer. The rearranged segments are TRBV6-1 and TRBJ2-3, with 7 central nucleotides matching TRBD1. Material: tumor tissue, obtained at baseline. The DNA sequence reads TGTGCCAGCAGTGAAGCCTTACAGGGGATGACAGATACGCAGTATTTT. It specifies CASSEALQGMTDTQYF.